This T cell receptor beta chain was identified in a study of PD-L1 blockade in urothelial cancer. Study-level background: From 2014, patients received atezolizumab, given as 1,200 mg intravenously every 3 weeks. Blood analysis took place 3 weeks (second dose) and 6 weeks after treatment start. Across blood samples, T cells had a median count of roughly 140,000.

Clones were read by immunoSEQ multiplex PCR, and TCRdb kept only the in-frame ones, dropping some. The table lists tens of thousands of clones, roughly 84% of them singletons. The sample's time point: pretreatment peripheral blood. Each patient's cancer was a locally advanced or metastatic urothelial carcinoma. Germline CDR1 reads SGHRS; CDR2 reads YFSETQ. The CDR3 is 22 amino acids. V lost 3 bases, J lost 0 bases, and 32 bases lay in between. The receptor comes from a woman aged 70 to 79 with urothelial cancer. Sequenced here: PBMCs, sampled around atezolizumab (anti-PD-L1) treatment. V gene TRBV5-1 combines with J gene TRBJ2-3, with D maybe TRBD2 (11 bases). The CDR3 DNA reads TGCGCCAGCAGCTCCGGGACAGGGGTCGGGACTAGCGGTCTCCCTAGCACAGATACGCAGTATTTT. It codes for CASSSGTGVGTSGLPSTDTQYF.